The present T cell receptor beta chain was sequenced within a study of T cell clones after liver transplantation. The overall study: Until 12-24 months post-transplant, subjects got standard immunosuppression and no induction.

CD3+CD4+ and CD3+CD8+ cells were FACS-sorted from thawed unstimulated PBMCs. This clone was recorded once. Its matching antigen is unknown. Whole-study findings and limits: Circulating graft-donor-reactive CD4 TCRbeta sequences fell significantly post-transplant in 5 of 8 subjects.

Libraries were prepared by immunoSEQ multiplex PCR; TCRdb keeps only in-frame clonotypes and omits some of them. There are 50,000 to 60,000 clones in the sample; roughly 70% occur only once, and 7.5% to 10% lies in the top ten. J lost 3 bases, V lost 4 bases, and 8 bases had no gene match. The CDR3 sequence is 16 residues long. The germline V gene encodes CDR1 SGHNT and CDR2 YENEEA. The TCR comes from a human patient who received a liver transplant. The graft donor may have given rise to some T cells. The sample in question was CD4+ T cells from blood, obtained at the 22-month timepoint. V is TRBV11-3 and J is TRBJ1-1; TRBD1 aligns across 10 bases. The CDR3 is CASSSGQGLGDTEAFF. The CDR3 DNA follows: TGTGCCAGCAGCTCGGGACAGGGGCTGGGGGACACTGAAGCTTTCTTT.